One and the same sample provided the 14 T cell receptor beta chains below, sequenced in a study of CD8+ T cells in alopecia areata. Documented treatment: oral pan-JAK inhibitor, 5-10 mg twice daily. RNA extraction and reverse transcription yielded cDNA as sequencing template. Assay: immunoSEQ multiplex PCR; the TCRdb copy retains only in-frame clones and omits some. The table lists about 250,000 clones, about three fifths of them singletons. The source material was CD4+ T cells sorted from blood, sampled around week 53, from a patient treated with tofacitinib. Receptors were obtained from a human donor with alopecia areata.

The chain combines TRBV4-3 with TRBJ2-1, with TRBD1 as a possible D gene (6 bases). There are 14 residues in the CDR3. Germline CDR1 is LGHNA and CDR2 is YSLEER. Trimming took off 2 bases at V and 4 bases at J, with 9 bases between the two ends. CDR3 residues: CASSQPGQYNEQFF. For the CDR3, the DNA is TGCGCCAGCAGCCAACCCGGACAGTACAATGAGCAGTTCTTC.

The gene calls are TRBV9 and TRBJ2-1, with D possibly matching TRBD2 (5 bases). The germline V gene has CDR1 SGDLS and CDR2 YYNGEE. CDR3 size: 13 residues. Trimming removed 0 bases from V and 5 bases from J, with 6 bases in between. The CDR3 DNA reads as TGTGCCAGCAGCGTAGCTAGCCACAATGAGCAGTTCTTC. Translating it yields CASSVASHNEQFF. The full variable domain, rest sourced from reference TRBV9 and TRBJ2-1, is DSGVTQTPKHLITATGQRVTLRCSPRSGDLSVYWYQQSLDQGLQFLIQYYNGEERAKGNILERFSAQQFPDLHSELNLSSLELGDSALYFCASSVASHNEQFFGPGTRLTVL.

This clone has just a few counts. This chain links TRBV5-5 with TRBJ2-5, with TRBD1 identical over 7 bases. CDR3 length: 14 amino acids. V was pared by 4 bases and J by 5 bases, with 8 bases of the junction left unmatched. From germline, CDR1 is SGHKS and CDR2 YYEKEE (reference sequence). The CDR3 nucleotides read TGTGCCAGCAGCGTGACAGGGAAAGGGGAGACCCAGTACTTC. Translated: CASSVTGKGETQYF.

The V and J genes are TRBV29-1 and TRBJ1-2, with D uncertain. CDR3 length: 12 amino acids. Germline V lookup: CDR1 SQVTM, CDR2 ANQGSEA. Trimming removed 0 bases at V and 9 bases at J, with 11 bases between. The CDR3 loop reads CSVEDGQYSYTF. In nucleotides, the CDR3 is TGCAGCGTTGAAGATGGTCAGTACAGCTACACCTTC.

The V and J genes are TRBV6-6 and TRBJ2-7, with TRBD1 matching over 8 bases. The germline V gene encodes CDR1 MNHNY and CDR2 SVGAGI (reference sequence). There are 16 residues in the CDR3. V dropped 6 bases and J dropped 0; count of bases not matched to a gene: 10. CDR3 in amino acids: CASSALGQDLSYEQYF. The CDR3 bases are TGTGCCAGCAGCGCCCTGGGACAGGACCTCTCCTACGAGCAGTACTTC.

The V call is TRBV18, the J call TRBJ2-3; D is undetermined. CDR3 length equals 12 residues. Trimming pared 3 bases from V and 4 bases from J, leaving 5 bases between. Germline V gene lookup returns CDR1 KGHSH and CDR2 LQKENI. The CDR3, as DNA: TGTGCCAGCTCACCGACGTCAGATACGCAGTATTTT. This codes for CASSPTSDTQYF. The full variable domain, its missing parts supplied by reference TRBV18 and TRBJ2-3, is NAGVMQNPRHLVRRRGQEARLRCSPMKGHSHVYWYRQLPEEGLKFMVYLQKENIIDESGMPKERFSAEFPKEGPSILRIQQVVRGDSAAYFCASSPTSDTQYFGPGTRLTVL.

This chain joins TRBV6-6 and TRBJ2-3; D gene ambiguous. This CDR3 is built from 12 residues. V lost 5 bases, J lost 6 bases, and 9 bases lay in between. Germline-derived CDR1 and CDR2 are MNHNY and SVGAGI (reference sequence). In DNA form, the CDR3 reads TGTGCCAGCAGTGTCTTGGGCGATACGCAGTATTTT. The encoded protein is CASSVLGDTQYF.

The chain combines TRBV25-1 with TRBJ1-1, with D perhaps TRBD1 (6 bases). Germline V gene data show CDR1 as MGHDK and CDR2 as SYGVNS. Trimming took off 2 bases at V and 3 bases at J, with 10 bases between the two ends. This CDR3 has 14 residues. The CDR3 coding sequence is TGTGCCAGCAGTGAAGGGGGACATGACACTGAAGCTTTCTTT. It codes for CASSEGGHDTEAFF.

CDR3 protein: CASSVELGGGTDTQYF. Here the CDR3 DNA reads TGTGCCAGCAGCGTAGAGCTGGGGGGCGGTACAGATACGCAGTATTTT. The chain joins TRBV9 to TRBJ2-3; D may be TRBD1 or TRBD2 (6 bases each). CDR3 size: 16 residues. Trimming shortened V by 0 bases and J by 3 bases, and 14 bases separated the two germline ends. Germline V gene sequence: CDR1 SGDLS, CDR2 YYNGEE.

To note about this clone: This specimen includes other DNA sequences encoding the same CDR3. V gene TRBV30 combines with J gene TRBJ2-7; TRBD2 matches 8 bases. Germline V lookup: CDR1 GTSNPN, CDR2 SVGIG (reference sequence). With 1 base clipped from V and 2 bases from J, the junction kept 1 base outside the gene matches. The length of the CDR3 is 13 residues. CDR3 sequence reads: CAWSGGLAYEQYF. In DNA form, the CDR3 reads TGTGCCTGGAGTGGGGGACTAGCCTACGAGCAGTACTTC.

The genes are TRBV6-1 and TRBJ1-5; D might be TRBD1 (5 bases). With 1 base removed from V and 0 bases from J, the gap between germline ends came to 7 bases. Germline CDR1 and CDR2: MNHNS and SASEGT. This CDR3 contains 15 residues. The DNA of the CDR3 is TGTGCCAGCAGTGAAGGGGGCTCTAGCAATCAGCCCCAGCATTTT. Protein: CASSEGGSSNQPQHF.

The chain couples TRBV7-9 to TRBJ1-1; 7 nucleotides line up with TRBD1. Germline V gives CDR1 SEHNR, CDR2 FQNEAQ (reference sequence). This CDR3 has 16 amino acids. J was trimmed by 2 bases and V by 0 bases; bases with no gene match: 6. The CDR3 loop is CASSLAPGQINTEAFF. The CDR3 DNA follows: TGTGCCAGCAGCTTAGCGCCGGGACAGATAAACACTGAAGCTTTCTTT.

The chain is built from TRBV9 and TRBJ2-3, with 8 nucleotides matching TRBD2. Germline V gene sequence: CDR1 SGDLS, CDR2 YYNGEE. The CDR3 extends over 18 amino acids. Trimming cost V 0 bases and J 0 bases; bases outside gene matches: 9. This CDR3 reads CASSVAGWRGASTDTQYF. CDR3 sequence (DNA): TGTGCCAGCAGCGTAGCAGGGTGGCGGGGGGCGAGCACAGATACGCAGTATTTT.

The CDR3 bases are TGCAGCGTTCACAGGGGCCCTGGGCAGTTCTTC. Its translation: CSVHRGPGQFF. V gene TRBV29-1 combines with J gene TRBJ2-1; TRBD1 matches 7 bases. The length of the CDR3 is 11 residues. The V and J ends lost 5 bases and 12 bases, in that order; junction bases with no gene match: 7. From germline, CDR1 is SQVTM and CDR2 ANQGSEA.